The T cell receptor beta chain described here comes from a study of blood T cell repertoires in COVID-19. In the original processing: Amplifying reference gene primers gave estimates of nucleated cell counts. The repertoire was sequenced with immunoSEQ multiplex PCR; TCRdb's copy has only in-frame clones and lacks some. V and J calls and clone size are those listed in that table; D and trimming were worked out from the DNA. The sample includes about 250,000 clones, approximately 85% of them seen just once. Germline V gene sequence: CDR1 SEHNR, CDR2 FQNEAQ (reference sequence). The CDR3 length is 11 residues. Trimming at V came to 3 bases and at J to 10 bases, leaving 2 bases not matched to a gene.

The material sequenced was peripheral blood. The chain recombines TRBV7-9 with TRBJ1-1, with 7 bases lining up with TRBD1. The TCR was taken from a woman aged 80 or older with COVID-19, enrolled during active disease. CDR3 DNA: TGTGCCAGCAGCTTCACAGGGGCAGCTTTCTTT. It yields the protein CASSFTGAAFF.